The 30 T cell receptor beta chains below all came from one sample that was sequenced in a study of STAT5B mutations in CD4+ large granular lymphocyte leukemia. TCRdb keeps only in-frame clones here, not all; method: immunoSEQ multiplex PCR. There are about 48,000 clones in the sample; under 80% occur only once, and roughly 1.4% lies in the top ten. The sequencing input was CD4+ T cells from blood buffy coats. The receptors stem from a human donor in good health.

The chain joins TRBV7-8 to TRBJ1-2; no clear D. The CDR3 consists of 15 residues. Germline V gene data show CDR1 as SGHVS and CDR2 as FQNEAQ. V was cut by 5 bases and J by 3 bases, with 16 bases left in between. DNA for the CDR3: TGTGCCAGCAGCCCCAGGCGATCCTTTGACTATGGCTACACCTTC. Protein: CASSPRRSFDYGYTF. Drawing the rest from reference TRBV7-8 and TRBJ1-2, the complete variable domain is GAGVSQSPRYKVAKRGQDVALRCDPISGHVSLFWYQQALGQGPEFLTYFQNEAQLDKSGLPSDRFFAERPEGSVSTLKIQRTQQEDSAVYLCASSPRRSFDYGYTFGSGTRLTVV.

The CDR3 sequence: CASSPRTGGRTEAFF. As DNA, the CDR3 is TGTGCCAGCAGTCCCAGGACAGGGGGCCGCACTGAAGCTTTCTTT. The chain employs TRBV28 and TRBJ1-1, with TRBD1 matching over 11 bases. The CDR3 consists of 15 residues. Losses at the gene ends were 5 bases for V and 4 bases for J; bases not matched to a gene: 6. Germline V gene lookup returns CDR1 MDHEN and CDR2 SYDVKM.

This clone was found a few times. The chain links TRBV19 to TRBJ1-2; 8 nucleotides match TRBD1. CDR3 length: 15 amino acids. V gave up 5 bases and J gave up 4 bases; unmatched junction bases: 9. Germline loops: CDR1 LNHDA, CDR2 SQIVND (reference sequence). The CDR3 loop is CASSVPGQDAYGYTF. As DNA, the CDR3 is TGTGCCAGTAGTGTGCCGGGACAGGATGCCTATGGCTACACCTTC.

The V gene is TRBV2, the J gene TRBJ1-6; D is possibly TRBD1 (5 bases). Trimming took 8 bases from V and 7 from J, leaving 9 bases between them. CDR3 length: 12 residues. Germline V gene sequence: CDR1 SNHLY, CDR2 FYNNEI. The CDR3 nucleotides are TGTGCCAGCTCAGGGCGGAATTCACCCCTCCACTTT. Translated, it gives CASSGRNSPLHF.

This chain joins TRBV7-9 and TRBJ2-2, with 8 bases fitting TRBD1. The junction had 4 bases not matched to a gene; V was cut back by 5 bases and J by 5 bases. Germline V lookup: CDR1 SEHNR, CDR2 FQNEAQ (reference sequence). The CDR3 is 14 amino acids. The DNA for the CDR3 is TGTGCCAGCAGCCCGGACAGGGCGACCGGGGAGCTGTTTTTT. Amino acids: CASSPDRATGELFF.

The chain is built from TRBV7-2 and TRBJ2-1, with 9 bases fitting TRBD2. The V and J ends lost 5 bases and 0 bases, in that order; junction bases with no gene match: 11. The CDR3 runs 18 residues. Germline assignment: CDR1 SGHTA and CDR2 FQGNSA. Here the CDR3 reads CASSRSLAGPSSYNEQFF. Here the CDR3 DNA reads TGTGCCAGCAGCAGGAGTCTAGCGGGGCCGAGCTCCTACAATGAGCAGTTCTTC.

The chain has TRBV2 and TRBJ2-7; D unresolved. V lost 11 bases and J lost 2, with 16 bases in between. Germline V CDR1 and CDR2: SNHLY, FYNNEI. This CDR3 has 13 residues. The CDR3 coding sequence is TGTGCCGCACGTGGGTACGGTACCTACGAGCAGTACTTC. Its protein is CAARGYGTYEQYF.

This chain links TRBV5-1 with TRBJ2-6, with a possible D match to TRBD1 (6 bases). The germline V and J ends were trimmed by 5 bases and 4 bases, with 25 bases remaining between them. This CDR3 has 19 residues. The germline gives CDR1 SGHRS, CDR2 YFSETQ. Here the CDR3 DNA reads TGCGCCAGCAGGGCCCCGGGACAAGCCCTCGCAATCGGGGCCAACGTCCTGACTTTC. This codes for CASRAPGQALAIGANVLTF. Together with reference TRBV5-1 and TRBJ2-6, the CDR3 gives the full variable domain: KAGVTQTPRYLIKTRGQQVTLSCSPISGHRSVSWYQQTPGQGLQFLFEYFSETQRNKGNFPGRFSGRQFSNSRSEMNVSTLELGDSALYLCASRAPGQALAIGANVLTFGAGSRLTVL.

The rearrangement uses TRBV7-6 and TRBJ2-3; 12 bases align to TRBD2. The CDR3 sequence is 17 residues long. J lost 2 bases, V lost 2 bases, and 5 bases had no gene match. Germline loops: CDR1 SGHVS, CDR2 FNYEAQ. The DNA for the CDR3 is TGTGCCAGCAGCTTATTCCTAGCGGGGGGGTACACAGATACGCAGTATTTT. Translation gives CASSLFLAGGYTDTQYF.

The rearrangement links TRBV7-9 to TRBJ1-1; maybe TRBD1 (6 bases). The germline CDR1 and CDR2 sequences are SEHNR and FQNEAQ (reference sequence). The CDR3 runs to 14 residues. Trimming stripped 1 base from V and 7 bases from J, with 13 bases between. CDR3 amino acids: CASSLGTVGGEAFF. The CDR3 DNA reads TGTGCCAGCAGCTTAGGGACAGTCGGGGGTGAAGCTTTCTTT.

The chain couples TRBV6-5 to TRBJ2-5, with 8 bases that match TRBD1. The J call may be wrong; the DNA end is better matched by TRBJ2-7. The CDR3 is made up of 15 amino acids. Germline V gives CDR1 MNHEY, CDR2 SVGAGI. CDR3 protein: CASSQAGQGSYEQYF. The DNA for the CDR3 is TGTGCCAGCAGCCAAGCCGGACAGGGTTCCTACGAGCAGTACTTC.

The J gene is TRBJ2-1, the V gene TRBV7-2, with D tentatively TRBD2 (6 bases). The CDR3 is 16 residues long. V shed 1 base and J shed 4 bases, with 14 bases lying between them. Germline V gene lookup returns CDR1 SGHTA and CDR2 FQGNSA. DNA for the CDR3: TGTGCCAGCAGCTTAGTTGGTCGCGGGGTTTACAATGAGCAGTTCTTC. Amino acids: CASSLVGRGVYNEQFF.

The CDR3 loop reads CASRPPVPGEQYF. CDR3 nucleotides: TGTGCCAGCAGACCCCCTGTCCCGGGCGAGCAGTACTTC. The gene calls are TRBV6-5 and TRBJ2-7; D is unclear. The germline gives CDR1 MNHEY, CDR2 SVGAGI. Trimming cost V 6 bases and J 6 bases, with 15 bases left between them. The CDR3 is 13 amino acids.

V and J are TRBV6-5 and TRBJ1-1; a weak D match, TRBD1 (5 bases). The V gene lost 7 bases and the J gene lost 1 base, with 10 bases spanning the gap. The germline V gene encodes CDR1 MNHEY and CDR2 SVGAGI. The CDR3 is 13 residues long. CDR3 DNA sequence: TGTGCCAGCACGCGGGGGGAGAACACTGAAGCTTTCTTT. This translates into CASTRGENTEAFF.

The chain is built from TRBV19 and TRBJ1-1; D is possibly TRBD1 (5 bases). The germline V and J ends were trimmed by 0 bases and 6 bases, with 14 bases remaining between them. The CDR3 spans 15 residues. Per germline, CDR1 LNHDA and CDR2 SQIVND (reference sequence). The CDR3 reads CASSIDSAGLSEAFF. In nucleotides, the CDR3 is TGTGCCAGTAGTATAGATTCGGCAGGGCTCTCTGAAGCTTTCTTT.

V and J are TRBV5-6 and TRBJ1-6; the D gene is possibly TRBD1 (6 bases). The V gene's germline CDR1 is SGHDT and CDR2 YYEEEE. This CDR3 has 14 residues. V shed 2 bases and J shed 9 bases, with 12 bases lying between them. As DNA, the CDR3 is TGTGCCAGCAGCTTAACAGGGAGGAGTTCACCCCTCCACTTT. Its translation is CASSLTGRSSPLHF.

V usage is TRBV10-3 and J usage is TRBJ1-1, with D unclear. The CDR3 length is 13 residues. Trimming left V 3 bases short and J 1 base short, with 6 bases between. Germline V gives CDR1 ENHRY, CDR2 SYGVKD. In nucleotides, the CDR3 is TGTGCCATCAGTGATTTGGAGAACACTGAAGCTTTCTTT. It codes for CAISDLENTEAFF.

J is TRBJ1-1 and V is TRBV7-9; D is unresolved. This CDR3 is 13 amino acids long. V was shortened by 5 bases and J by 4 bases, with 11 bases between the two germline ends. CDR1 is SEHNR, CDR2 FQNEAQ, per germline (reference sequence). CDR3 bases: TGTGCCAGCAGCCCCGGGGTGGCCACTGAAGCTTTCTTT. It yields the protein CASSPGVATEAFF.

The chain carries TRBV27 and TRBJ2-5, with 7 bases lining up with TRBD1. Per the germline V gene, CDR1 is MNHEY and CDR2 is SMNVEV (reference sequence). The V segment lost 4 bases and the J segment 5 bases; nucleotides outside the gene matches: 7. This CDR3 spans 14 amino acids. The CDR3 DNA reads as TGTGCCAGCAGTTCACAGGGGTTGGTGGAGACCCAGTACTTC. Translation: CASSSQGLVETQYF.

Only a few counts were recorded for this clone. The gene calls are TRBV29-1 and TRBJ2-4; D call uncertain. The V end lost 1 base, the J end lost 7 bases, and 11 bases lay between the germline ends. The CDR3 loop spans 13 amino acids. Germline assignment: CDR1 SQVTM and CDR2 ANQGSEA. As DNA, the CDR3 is TGCAGCGTTGAAGGTCAGACACCGAACATTCAGTACTTC. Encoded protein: CSVEGQTPNIQYF.

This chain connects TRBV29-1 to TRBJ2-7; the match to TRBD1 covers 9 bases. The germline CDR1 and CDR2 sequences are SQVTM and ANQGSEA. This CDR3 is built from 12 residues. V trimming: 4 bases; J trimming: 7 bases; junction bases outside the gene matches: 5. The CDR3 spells CSVGTGVGEQYF. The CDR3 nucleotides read TGCAGCGTTGGGACAGGGGTCGGGGAGCAGTACTTC.

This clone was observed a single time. The CDR3 reads CASRKTGASASEQYF. The CDR3 DNA is TGTGCCAGCAGGAAGACAGGGGCCTCTGCAAGCGAGCAGTACTTC. This chain connects TRBV6-5 to TRBJ2-7; 8 nucleotides align to TRBD1. The CDR3 sequence is 15 residues long. With V trimmed by 6 bases and J by 6 bases, 13 bases remained unmatched. CDR1 is MNHEY, CDR2 SVGAGI, per germline.

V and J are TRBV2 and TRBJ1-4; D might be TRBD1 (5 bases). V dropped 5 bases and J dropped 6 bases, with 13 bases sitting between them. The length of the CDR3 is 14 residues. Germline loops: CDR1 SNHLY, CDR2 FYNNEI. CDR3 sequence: CASSREGLHEKLFF. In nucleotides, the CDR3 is TGTGCCAGCAGTAGGGAGGGGTTACATGAAAAACTGTTTTTT. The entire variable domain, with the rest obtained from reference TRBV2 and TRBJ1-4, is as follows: EPEVTQTPSHQVTQMGQEVILRCVPISNHLYFYWYRQILGQKVEFLVSFYNNEISEKSEIFDDQFSVERPDGSNFTLKIRSTKLEDSAMYFCASSREGLHEKLFFGSGTQLSVL.

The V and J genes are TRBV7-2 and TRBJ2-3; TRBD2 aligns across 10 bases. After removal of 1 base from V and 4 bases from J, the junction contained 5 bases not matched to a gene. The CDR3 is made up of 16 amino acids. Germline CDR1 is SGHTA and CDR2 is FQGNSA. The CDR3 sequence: CASSLGSGGAADTQYF. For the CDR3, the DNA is TGTGCCAGCAGCTTAGGGAGCGGGGGGGCGGCAGATACGCAGTATTTT. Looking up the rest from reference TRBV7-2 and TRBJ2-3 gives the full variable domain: GAGVSQSPSNKVTEKGKDVELRCDPISGHTALYWYRQSLGQGLEFLIYFQGNSAPDKSGLPSDRFSAERTGGSVSTLTIQRTQQEDSAVYLCASSLGSGGAADTQYFGPGTRLTVL.

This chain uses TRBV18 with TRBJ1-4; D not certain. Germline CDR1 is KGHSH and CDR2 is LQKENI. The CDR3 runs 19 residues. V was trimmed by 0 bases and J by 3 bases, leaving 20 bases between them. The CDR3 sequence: CASSPPMGVGTSANEKLFF. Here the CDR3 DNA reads TGTGCCAGCTCACCACCGATGGGAGTGGGAACCTCAGCTAATGAAAAACTGTTTTTT.

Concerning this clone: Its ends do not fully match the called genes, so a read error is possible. The CDR3 reads CASREDRGNTGELFF. The CDR3 nucleotides are TGTGCCAGCAGGGAAGACAGGGGAAACACCGGGGAGCTGTTTTTT. The V gene is TRBV2, the J gene TRBJ2-2, with TRBD1 matching over 8 bases. Germline values: CDR1 SNHLY, CDR2 FYNNEI. This CDR3 is 15 amino acids long.

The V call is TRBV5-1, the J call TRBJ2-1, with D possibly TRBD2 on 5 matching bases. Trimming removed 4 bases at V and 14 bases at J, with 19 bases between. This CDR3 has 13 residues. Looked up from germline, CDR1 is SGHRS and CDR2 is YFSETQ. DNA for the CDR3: TGCGCCAGCAGCCTTCAAGAGGGTTTAGAGGAGTTCTTC. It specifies CASSLQEGLEEFF.

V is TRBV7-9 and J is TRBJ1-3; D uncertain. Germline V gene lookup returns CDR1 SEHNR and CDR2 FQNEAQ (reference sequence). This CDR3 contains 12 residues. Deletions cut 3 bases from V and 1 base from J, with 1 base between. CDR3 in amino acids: CASSLSGNTIYF. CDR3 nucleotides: TGTGCCAGCAGCTTGTCTGGAAACACCATATATTTT.

The CDR3: CASSPTGTGEQYV. The CDR3 region has the DNA TGCGCCAGCAGCCCGACAGGGACAGGCGAGCAGTACGTC. The chain carries TRBV5-1 and TRBJ2-7; 8 positions match TRBD1. CDR1 and CDR2 (germline): SGHRS, YFSETQ. V shed 4 bases and J 6 bases; nucleotides not matched to a gene: 6. CDR3 length: 13 amino acids.

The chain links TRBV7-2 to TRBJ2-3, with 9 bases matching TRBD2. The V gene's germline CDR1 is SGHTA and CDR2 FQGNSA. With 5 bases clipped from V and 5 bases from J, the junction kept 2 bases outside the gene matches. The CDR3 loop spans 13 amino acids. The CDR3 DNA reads TGTGCCAGCAGCCGCGGGGGGGAAGATACGCAGTATTTT. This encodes CASSRGGEDTQYF.